This TCR beta chain was recorded in a study of blood T cell repertoires in COVID-19 (dated by TCRdb to 2020 to 2022). For the study in its entirety: The collaborator samples originated in the United States, Italy and Spain and spanned the acute and convalescent phases of COVID-19. The material from the prospective study consisted of cDNA or gDNA derived from T cells, B-cell-depleted T cells, or PBMCs. Deeply sampled blood TCRbeta repertoires from subjects exposed to, actively infected with, or recovered from COVID-19 were included in the dataset. The repertoires were released in a freely available public database meant as a resource for research on the immune response to SARS-CoV-2. Samples were obtained from the ongoing ImmuneRACE study (first 160 participants) and from about 1,300 subjects provided by 6 global collaborators. A de-identified subject ID, COVID-19 status, age in years and sex were almost always included in the sample metadata. HLA class I and class II types, where available, came from metadata supplied by the sample provider rather than from assay-based typing. Overall study results and their limits: How much clinical and demographic metadata was included differed by source and by participant, and the metadata was provided uncurated.

The collaborating institutions used their own protocols to collect whole blood in K2EDTA tubes. For TCRbeta analysis, collaborators shipped samples in one of three forms: frozen whole blood, isolated PBMCs, or DNA extracted from either of those sample types. A note on this clone: Its antigen remains unidentified. Base qualities are missing; no much larger clone stands one base away.

TCRbeta CDR3 regions were amplified from genomic DNA using the immunoSEQ Assay, a bias-controlled multiplex PCR. The paper's data handling went like this. Within the assay, amplification of reference gene primers was used to estimate how many nucleated cells each sample contained. Sequence reads were collapsed and filtered to measure the absolute abundance of every unique TCRbeta CDR3 rearrangement. For each sample, productive Simpson clonality was calculated as the square root of Simpson's diversity index over productive rearrangements. Not all clones reach the TCRdb copy of this immuneACCESS table, which keeps in-frame sequences only. Checked studies attribute under half of the gap to unresolved V genes and leave the rest unexplained. V, J and clone size reflect that table, while D and trimming were determined from the DNA. The sample yields a few hundred thousand clones; about 87% were counted once. The top ten clones comprise 1.5% to 2% of the sample.

The CDR3 runs 16 residues from the cysteine to the phenylalanine. Only the CDR3 part of the read is kept: 48 bases, read in frame from the first base. According to the germline V gene, CDR1 reads KGHSH and CDR2 reads LQKENI. The germline V end is reduced by 3 bases and the J end by 4 bases; junction bases left unmatched: 8. The sample was peripheral blood. Recombination joined TRBV18 with TRBJ1-1; TRBD1 fits 10 bases in the junction. The TCR comes from a man between 70 and 80 years old with acute or convalescent COVID-19. The nucleotide sequence is given as TGTGCCAGCTCACCTCCCGGGACAGGGGCGGGCACTGAAGCTTTCTTT. This codes for CASSPPGTGAGTEAFF.